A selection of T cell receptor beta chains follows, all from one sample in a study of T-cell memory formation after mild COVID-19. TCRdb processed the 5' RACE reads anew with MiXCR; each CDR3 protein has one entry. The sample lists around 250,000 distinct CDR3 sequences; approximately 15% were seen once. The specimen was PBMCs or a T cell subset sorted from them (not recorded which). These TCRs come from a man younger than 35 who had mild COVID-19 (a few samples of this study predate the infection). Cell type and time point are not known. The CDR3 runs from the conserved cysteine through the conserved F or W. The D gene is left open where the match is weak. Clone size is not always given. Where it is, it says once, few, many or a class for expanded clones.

cdr3_aa: CASKWYTEAFF
cdr3_nt: TGTGCCAGCAAGTGGTACACTGAAGCTTTCTTT
clone_size: few
j_call: TRBJ1-1
v_call: TRBV6-5
d_call: -

cdr3_aa: CASSLSGGTADTQYF
cdr3_nt: TGTGCCAGCAGCTTAAGCGGGGGGACCGCAGATACGCAGTATTTT
clone_size: few
j_call: TRBJ2-3
v_call: TRBV7-9
d_call: TRBD2

cdr3_aa: CASSSQVVPTEAFF
cdr3_nt: TGTGCCAGCAGTTCCCAGGTGGTACCGACTGAAGCTTTCTTT
clone_size: -
j_call: TRBJ1-1
v_call: TRBV12-3/TRBV12-4
d_call: -

cdr3_aa: CSASPPRAAYEQYF
cdr3_nt: TGCAGTGCTAGCCCACCACGGGCCGCCTACGAGCAGTACTTC
clone_size: -
j_call: TRBJ2-7
v_call: TRBV20-1
d_call: -

cdr3_aa: CASSGGGPTDTQYF
cdr3_nt: TGTGCCAGCAGTGGCGGGGGGCCCACAGATACGCAGTATTTT
clone_size: few
j_call: TRBJ2-3
v_call: TRBV6-4
d_call: TRBD2

cdr3_aa: CAIGRGEQETQYF
cdr3_nt: TGTGCCATCGGGCGAGGGGAACAAGAGACCCAGTACTTC
clone_size: once
j_call: TRBJ2-5
v_call: TRBV10-3
d_call: -

cdr3_aa: CSMATPTGELFF
cdr3_nt: TGCAGCATGGCGACCCCCACCGGGGAGCTGTTTTTT
clone_size: few
j_call: TRBJ2-2
v_call: TRBV29-1
d_call: -

cdr3_aa: CASSPRRETEAFF
cdr3_nt: TGTGCCAGCTCCCCCCGCCGGGAGACTGAAGCTTTCTTT
clone_size: -
j_call: TRBJ1-1
v_call: TRBV18
d_call: -

cdr3_aa: CASSWGALAETQYF
cdr3_nt: TGTGCCAGCAGTTGGGGGGCACTGGCGGAGACCCAGTACTTC
clone_size: -
j_call: TRBJ2-5
v_call: TRBV6-2/TRBV6-3
d_call: -

cdr3_aa: CASSLYSDRTEAFF
cdr3_nt: TGTGCCAGCAGCTTATACAGCGACCGAACTGAAGCTTTCTTT
clone_size: few
j_call: TRBJ1-1
v_call: TRBV7-9
d_call: -

cdr3_aa: CASSLGPRDTNNSPLHF
cdr3_nt: TGCGCCAGCAGCTTGGGGCCCCGGGACACTAATAATTCACCCCTCCACTTT
clone_size: -
j_call: TRBJ1-6
v_call: TRBV5-1
d_call: -

cdr3_aa: CSARKGGTSKETQYF
cdr3_nt: TGCAGTGCCCGAAAAGGCGGAACTAGTAAAGAGACCCAGTACTTC
clone_size: -
j_call: TRBJ2-5
v_call: TRBV20-1
d_call: -

cdr3_aa: CAISAAQGSPNEQFF
cdr3_nt: TGTGCCATCAGTGCGGCACAGGGATCCCCGAATGAGCAGTTCTTC
clone_size: few
j_call: TRBJ2-1
v_call: TRBV10-3
d_call: -

cdr3_aa: CASSTGTGLQETQYF
cdr3_nt: TGCGCCAGCAGCACCGGGACAGGCCTACAAGAGACCCAGTACTTC
clone_size: few
j_call: TRBJ2-5
v_call: TRBV5-1
d_call: TRBD1

cdr3_aa: CASSSRVSGQETQYF
cdr3_nt: TGTGCCAGCAGTTCTAGGGTGAGCGGCCAAGAGACCCAGTACTTC
clone_size: -
j_call: TRBJ2-5
v_call: TRBV6-1
d_call: -

cdr3_aa: CSVEMGLAGDTDTQYF
cdr3_nt: TGCAGCGTTGAAATGGGACTAGCGGGGGACACAGATACGCAGTATTTT
clone_size: many
j_call: TRBJ2-3
v_call: TRBV29-1
d_call: TRBD2

cdr3_aa: CASSLGGSGTPTEAFF
cdr3_nt: TGTGCCAGCAGTTTAGGAGGTTCAGGGACGCCAACTGAAGCTTTCTTT
clone_size: few
j_call: TRBJ1-1
v_call: TRBV12-3/TRBV12-4
d_call: -

cdr3_aa: CASSLEGRVDTGELFF
cdr3_nt: TGTGCCAGCAGTTTAGAGGGCCGAGTGGATACCGGGGAGCTGTTTTTT
clone_size: few
j_call: TRBJ2-2
v_call: TRBV27
d_call: -

cdr3_aa: CASRRQGEGNQPQHF
cdr3_nt: TGTGCCAGCAGACGACAGGGGGAGGGGAATCAGCCCCAGCATTTT
clone_size: once
j_call: TRBJ1-5
v_call: TRBV6-2/TRBV6-3
d_call: TRBD1

cdr3_aa: CASSAYATGGNYGYTF
cdr3_nt: TGTGCCAGCAGTGCGTACGCTACAGGAGGAAACTATGGCTACACCTTC
clone_size: -
j_call: TRBJ1-2
v_call: TRBV6-6
d_call: -

cdr3_aa: CASSLDDSGSLHF
cdr3_nt: TGCGCCAGCAGCTTGGATGACAGCGGGTCCCTCCACTTT
clone_size: -
j_call: TRBJ1-6
v_call: TRBV5-1
d_call: -

cdr3_aa: CASSVGGPHEQYF
cdr3_nt: TGTGCCAGCAGCGTAGGGGGGCCCCACGAGCAGTACTTC
clone_size: few
j_call: TRBJ2-7
v_call: TRBV9
d_call: -

cdr3_aa: CASTPRDRGIGEQFF
cdr3_nt: TGTGCCAGCACCCCTCGGGACAGGGGTATCGGTGAGCAGTTCTTC
clone_size: few
j_call: TRBJ2-1
v_call: TRBV5-4
d_call: TRBD1

cdr3_aa: CASSLRTGAEAFF
cdr3_nt: TGTGCCAGCAGCCTTCGGACTGGCGCTGAAGCTTTCTTT
clone_size: -
j_call: TRBJ1-1
v_call: TRBV5-6
d_call: -

cdr3_aa: CASSLGSPGLGSTQYF
cdr3_nt: TGTGCCAGCAGCTTAGGGAGTCCGGGACTAGGATCGACCCAGTACTTC
clone_size: -
j_call: TRBJ2-5
v_call: TRBV11-2
d_call: TRBD2

cdr3_aa: CASSPTNEGFDGYTF
cdr3_nt: TGTGCCAGCAGCCCAACCAACGAGGGGTTCGATGGCTACACCTTC
clone_size: -
j_call: TRBJ1-2
v_call: TRBV11-2
d_call: -

cdr3_aa: CSARETPANTGELFF
cdr3_nt: TGCAGTGCTAGGGAGACACCCGCGAACACCGGGGAGCTGTTTTTT
clone_size: -
j_call: TRBJ2-2
v_call: TRBV20-1
d_call: -

cdr3_aa: CASRGRGYYNEQFF
cdr3_nt: TGTGCCAGCAGGGGGCGGGGCTACTACAATGAGCAGTTCTTC
clone_size: few
j_call: TRBJ2-1
v_call: TRBV7-2
d_call: -

cdr3_aa: CASSPRSASGGALQETQYF
cdr3_nt: TGTGCCAGCAGCCCAAGATCCGCTAGCGGGGGGGCTCTCCAAGAGACCCAGTACTTC
clone_size: many
j_call: TRBJ2-5
v_call: TRBV7-8
d_call: TRBD2

cdr3_aa: CASGLSPQETQYF
cdr3_nt: TGTGCTAGTGGTTTGTCCCCACAAGAGACCCAGTACTTC
clone_size: -
j_call: TRBJ2-5
v_call: TRBV12-5
d_call: -

cdr3_aa: CASSISRAGAYEQYF
cdr3_nt: TGTGCCAGCAGCATATCGCGTGCAGGGGCCTACGAGCAGTACTTC
clone_size: many
j_call: TRBJ2-7
v_call: TRBV7-2
d_call: -

cdr3_aa: CATSRDLSETQYF
cdr3_nt: TGTGCCACCAGCAGAGATCTGAGTGAGACCCAGTACTTC
clone_size: -
j_call: TRBJ2-5
v_call: TRBV15
d_call: -

cdr3_aa: CASSIGERGRSNEQFF
cdr3_nt: TGTGCCAGTAGTATAGGAGAGCGGGGCAGGAGCAATGAGCAGTTCTTC
clone_size: -
j_call: TRBJ2-1
v_call: TRBV19
d_call: TRBD2

cdr3_aa: CASPFNGLAGATDTQYF
cdr3_nt: TGTGCCAGCCCCTTTAATGGGCTAGCGGGGGCCACAGATACGCAGTATTTT
clone_size: -
j_call: TRBJ2-3
v_call: TRBV21-1
d_call: -

cdr3_aa: CAIGGVGQPQHF
cdr3_nt: TGTGCCATCGGAGGGGTCGGGCAGCCCCAGCATTTT
clone_size: few
j_call: TRBJ1-5
v_call: TRBV10-3
d_call: -

cdr3_aa: CASSTSGRGTEKLFF
cdr3_nt: TGTGCCAGCAGCACCTCAGGCCGGGGTACTGAAAAACTGTTTTTT
clone_size: -
j_call: TRBJ1-4
v_call: TRBV6-5
d_call: -

cdr3_aa: CASSLGSVTPYGYTF
cdr3_nt: TGTGCCAGCAGTTTAGGTTCAGTAACTCCCTATGGCTACACCTTC
clone_size: -
j_call: TRBJ1-2
v_call: TRBV12-3/TRBV12-4
d_call: -

cdr3_aa: CASSLTARRATGELFF
cdr3_nt: TGCGCCAGCAGCCTGACCGCTCGACGGGCCACCGGGGAGCTGTTTTTT
clone_size: many
j_call: TRBJ2-2
v_call: TRBV5-1
d_call: -

cdr3_aa: CASSLMGGTQYF
cdr3_nt: TGTGCCAGCAGCTTAATGGGAGGTACGCAGTATTTT
clone_size: many
j_call: TRBJ2-3
v_call: TRBV7-6
d_call: -

cdr3_aa: CASSLVGAGRDTEAFF
cdr3_nt: TGCGCCAGCAGCTTGGTAGGGGCCGGGAGAGACACTGAAGCTTTCTTT
clone_size: few
j_call: TRBJ1-1
v_call: TRBV5-1
d_call: -

cdr3_aa: CASSIGAALNQPQHF
cdr3_nt: TGTGCCAGTAGTATAGGGGCAGCCCTCAATCAGCCCCAGCATTTT
clone_size: few
j_call: TRBJ1-5
v_call: TRBV19
d_call: -

cdr3_aa: CSVADRGGKRNEKLFF
cdr3_nt: TGCAGCGTCGCTGACAGGGGGGGGAAGAGGAATGAAAAACTGTTTTTT
clone_size: few
j_call: TRBJ1-4
v_call: TRBV29-1
d_call: TRBD1

cdr3_aa: CASSQEDGVYEQYF
cdr3_nt: TGCGCCAGCAGCCAAGAAGACGGGGTTTACGAGCAGTACTTC
clone_size: -
j_call: TRBJ2-7
v_call: TRBV4-3
d_call: -

cdr3_aa: CASSVGHKPGTQYF
cdr3_nt: TGTGCCAGCAGCGTGGGACACAAGCCGGGGACCCAGTACTTC
clone_size: -
j_call: TRBJ2-5
v_call: TRBV9
d_call: -

cdr3_aa: CASSPRAENYGYTF
cdr3_nt: TGTGCCAGCAGTCCAAGGGCAGAGAACTATGGCTACACCTTC
clone_size: -
j_call: TRBJ1-2
v_call: TRBV12-3/TRBV12-4
d_call: -

cdr3_aa: CASSQARGENQPQHF
cdr3_nt: TGCGCCAGCAGCCAAGCACGAGGGGAAAATCAGCCCCAGCATTTT
clone_size: -
j_call: TRBJ1-5
v_call: TRBV4-1
d_call: -